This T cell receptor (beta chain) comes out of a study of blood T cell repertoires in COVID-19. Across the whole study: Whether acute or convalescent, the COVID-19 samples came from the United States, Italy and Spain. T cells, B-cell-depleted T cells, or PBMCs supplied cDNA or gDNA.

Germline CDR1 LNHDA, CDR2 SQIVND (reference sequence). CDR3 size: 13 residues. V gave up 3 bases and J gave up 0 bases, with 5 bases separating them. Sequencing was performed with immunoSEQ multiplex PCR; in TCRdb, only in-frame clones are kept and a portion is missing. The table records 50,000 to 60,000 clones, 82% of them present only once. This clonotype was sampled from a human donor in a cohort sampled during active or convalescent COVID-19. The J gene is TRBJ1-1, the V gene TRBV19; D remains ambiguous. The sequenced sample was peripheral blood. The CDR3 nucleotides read TGTGCCAGTAGTATTCAGATGAACACTGAAGCTTTCTTT. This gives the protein CASSIQMNTEAFF.